These 15 T cell receptor beta chains originate from one sample sequenced in a study of cytomegalovirus exposure and HLA in healthy donors. The study ran its PCR with 60 Vbeta and 13 Jbeta primers. Data came from immunoSEQ multiplex PCR; TCRdb stores just in-frame clones and leaves some out. The sample contains roughly 240,000 clones, approximately 84% of which appear only once. The sequencing input was PBMCs. The source is a girl aged 2 to 10 in good health and CMV-seronegative.

This chain joins TRBV6-6 and TRBJ2-6; tentative D call: TRBD1 (6 bases). The CDR3 is 15 residues long. CDR1 and CDR2 from the germline V gene are MNHNY and SVGAGI (reference sequence). Trimming left V 6 bases short and J 1 base short, with 10 bases between. DNA for the CDR3: TGTGCCAGCAGCGTACAGGGTTCTGGGGCCAACGTCCTGACTTTC. It codes for CASSVQGSGANVLTF.

This chain connects TRBV27 to TRBJ2-3; 9 bases map to TRBD2. V shed 8 bases, J shed 4 bases, and the junction held 10 bases outside the gene matches. Germline V CDR1 and CDR2: MNHEY, SMNVEV (reference sequence). There are 15 residues in the CDR3. The CDR3 sequence is CASGFSGRRADTQYF. CDR3 DNA: TGTGCCAGCGGGTTCAGCGGGAGGAGGGCAGATACGCAGTATTTT.

The chain joins TRBV7-9 to TRBJ2-1; D unresolved. CDR1 is SEHNR and CDR2 is FQNEAQ in the germline V gene (reference sequence). V was pared by 1 base and J by 14 bases, with 12 bases between. This CDR3 has 12 residues. DNA of the CDR3: TGTGCCAGCAGCTTAGGGGCTCCAGCTAAGTTCTTC. This gives the protein CASSLGAPAKFF.

This clone was seen a single time. V is TRBV30 and J is TRBJ2-3, with 8 bases aligning to TRBD1. J was trimmed by 7 bases and V by 0 bases; bases with no gene match: 6. This CDR3 has 14 residues. Per germline, CDR1 GTSNPN and CDR2 SVGIG (reference sequence). CDR3 residues: CAWSVRTGQNTQYF. The CDR3 bases are TGTGCCTGGAGTGTTAGGACAGGGCAAAATACGCAGTATTTT.

V gene TRBV27 combines with J gene TRBJ2-1, with 10 bases fitting TRBD1. From germline, CDR1 is MNHEY and CDR2 SMNVEV (reference sequence). The V segment lost 3 bases and the J segment 10 bases; nucleotides outside the gene matches: 6. The CDR3 contains 14 residues. CDR3 region: CASSFDRGQWEQFF. As DNA, the CDR3 is TGTGCCAGCAGTTTTGACAGGGGGCAATGGGAGCAGTTCTTC.

V is TRBV19 and J is TRBJ2-5, with D possibly matching TRBD2 (6 bases). The length of the CDR3 is 13 residues. The germline CDR1 and CDR2 sequences are LNHDA and SQIVND (reference sequence). V dropped 6 bases and J dropped 5 bases, with 13 bases sitting between them. The CDR3 sequence: CASSFRGLETQYF. In DNA form, the CDR3 reads TGTGCCAGTAGCTTCCGGGGGTTGGAGACCCAGTACTTC.

This chain connects TRBV12-5 to TRBJ2-3; no firm D call. Between the trimmed V and J ends, which lost 2 bases and 2 bases, there was a span of 14 bases. The CDR3 contains 16 residues. CDR1 and CDR2 from the germline V gene are LGHNT and FRNRAP. The CDR3 protein is CASGLFGGLPTDTQYF. CDR3 nucleotides: TGTGCTAGTGGTTTGTTCGGCGGCCTCCCCACAGATACGCAGTATTTT.

This sequence joins TRBV7-2 and TRBJ1-3, with D tentatively TRBD1 (5 bases). V was clipped by 1 base and J by 5 bases, with 15 bases between them. This CDR3 is built from 16 residues. Germline assignment: CDR1 SGHTA and CDR2 FQGNSA. Here the CDR3 reads CASSLVLQGFRNTIYF. The CDR3 region has the DNA TGTGCCAGCAGCTTAGTGCTGCAGGGATTCAGAAACACCATATATTTT.

This clone showed up just once. In nucleotides, the CDR3 is TGCGCCAGCAGCCAAGTTACAGGAGGGCCTTATGAAAAACTGTTTTTT. This sequence encodes CASSQVTGGPYEKLFF. This sequence joins TRBV4-1 and TRBJ1-4; a weak D match, TRBD1 (5 bases). Germline V gene sequence: CDR1 MGHRA, CDR2 YSYEKL. Trimming took 1 base from V and 6 from J, leaving 15 bases between them. The CDR3 length is 16 residues.

The chain combines TRBV6-1 with TRBJ1-6; the match to TRBD1 covers 11 bases. This CDR3 has 17 amino acids. The V gene's germline CDR1 is MNHNS and CDR2 SASEGT. V dropped 3 bases and J dropped 3; count of bases not matched to a gene: 4. CDR3 nucleotides: TGTGCCAGCAGTGAGACCGGGACAGGGGGCTATAATTCACCCCTCCACTTT. Translated: CASSETGTGGYNSPLHF.

The V and J genes are TRBV5-1 and TRBJ1-5, with TRBD1 as a possible D gene (6 bases). Germline CDR1 and CDR2: SGHRS and YFSETQ. CDR3 length: 14 amino acids. V was trimmed by 0 bases and J by 7 bases, leaving 11 bases between them. CDR3 DNA sequence: TGCGCCAGCAGCTTGGAAGGCAGGGGACAGCCCCAGCATTTT. It yields the protein CASSLEGRGQPQHF.

This clone has more than one count but fewer than ten. The rearrangement links TRBV10-3 to TRBJ1-3; perhaps TRBD1 as D (5 bases). The germline CDR1 and CDR2 sequences are ENHRY and SYGVKD. This CDR3 is built from 15 residues. Trimming took 10 bases from V and 0 from J, leaving 16 bases between them. CDR3 loop: CATLALGRSGNTIYF. CDR3 DNA: TGTGCCACCCTCGCTCTGGGGCGCTCTGGAAACACCATATATTTT.

The chain combines TRBV6-1 with TRBJ2-3; 9 bases map to TRBD2. Germline values: CDR1 MNHNS, CDR2 SASEGT. This CDR3 is 15 amino acids long. Trimming cost V 4 bases and J 5 bases; bases outside gene matches: 7. For the CDR3, the DNA is TGTGCCAGCAGTGGGCGGGGGGGCCGGGGAGATACGCAGTATTTT. Translated, it gives CASSGRGGRGDTQYF.

This chain joins TRBV19 and TRBJ1-5; D remains ambiguous. The CDR3 is 14 amino acids. V was clipped by 3 bases and J by 2 bases, with 8 bases between them. Germline V CDR1 and CDR2: LNHDA, SQIVND (reference sequence). The CDR3 loop is CASSMAARNQPQHF. CDR3 coding DNA: TGTGCCAGTAGTATGGCCGCCCGCAATCAGCCCCAGCATTTT.

This chain links TRBV5-4 with TRBJ2-3, with 8 bases matching TRBD1. CDR3 length: 14 amino acids. The V segment lost 4 bases and the J segment 3 bases; nucleotides outside the gene matches: 4. The germline CDR1 and CDR2 sequences are SGHNT and YYREEE (reference sequence). CDR3 sequence (DNA): TGTGCCAGCAGCCCGGACAGGGCGACAGATACGCAGTATTTT. It is translated as CASSPDRATDTQYF. Based on the CDR3 plus reference TRBV5-4 and TRBJ2-3, the full variable domain is ETGVTQSPTHLIKTRGQQVTLRCSSQSGHNTVSWYQQALGQGPQFIFQYYREEENGRGNFPPRFSGLQFPNYSSELNVNALELDDSALYLCASSPDRATDTQYFGPGTRLTVL.